This T cell receptor beta chain is drawn from a study of blood T cell repertoires in COVID-19. Study background: T cells, B-cell-depleted T cells, or PBMCs supplied cDNA or gDNA.

Per the authors' pipeline: The assay estimated nucleated cells by amplifying reference gene primers. Assay used: immunoSEQ multiplex PCR; TCRdb lists only in-frame clones, some missing. V, J and clone size were drawn from that table, and D and trimming were deduced from the DNA. The sample includes some 250,000 clones, just under 85% of them seen just once. Per the germline V gene, CDR1 is LGHNA and CDR2 is YNFKEQ. Trimming took 0 bases from V and 2 from J, leaving 7 bases between them. The CDR3 is 14 amino acids. The TCR was taken from a middle-aged man who had recovered from COVID-19. V usage is TRBV4-2 and J usage is TRBJ2-5; D gene unclear. The sequenced sample consisted of PBMCs or T cells enriched from blood (not recorded which). CDR3 coding DNA: TGTGCCAGCAGCCAAGATGAGGCACAAGAGACCCAGTACTTC. Its protein product is CASSQDEAQETQYF.